This T cell receptor beta chain emerged from a study of T cells in Graves' hyperthyroidism and ophthalmopathy. RNA transcripts provided the source from which TCR beta CDR3 regions were amplified. The HTBI set primed first-round TCR CDR3 RT-PCR. TCRdb passed the multiplex PCR reads through MiXCR, listing each CDR3 protein once. The table includes about 400,000 distinct CDR3 sequences, about 15% detected once. In the case of this clonotype: Given a much more abundant clone one base away, this may be a read error.

Fresh peripheral blood, about 9.6 ml, yielded the PBMCs. Germline CDR1 is SGHVS and CDR2 is FNYEAQ. V lost 4 bases and J lost 3, with 15 bases in between. The CDR3 sequence is 15 residues long. The sequenced material came from blood. This receptor was obtained from a woman aged 30 to 39 with Graves' hyperthyroidism. The J gene is TRBJ1-1, the V gene TRBV7-6, with D maybe TRBD1 (5 bases). The CDR3 loop is CASSSAAGRDTEAFF. The CDR3 DNA reads as TGTGCCAGCAGCTCCGCGGCAGGGAGGGACACTGAAGCTTTCTTT.